This T cell receptor (beta chain) appears in the sequencing data of a study of neurological immune-mediated disorders. Study-level results: Among expanded clones, no CDR3 amino acid sequences were shared across subjects, a pattern suggesting private repertoires in all groups.

This clonotype was recorded at least ten times. Its antigen is still unknown. The authors obtained over 200 million TCR-beta sequences from 15-18 subjects per sequencing run. MiXCR was run by TCRdb on the 5' RACE reads, yielding one entry per CDR3 protein. The data contain 60,000 to 70,000 distinct CDR3 sequences, around 5% of them singletons. The CDR3 spans 12 residues. Deletions cut 3 bases from V and 1 base from J, with 6 bases between. CDR1 DFQATT and CDR2 SNEGSKA come from the germline V gene (reference sequence). What was sequenced was PBMCs. The TCR was taken from a human donor with multiple sclerosis. The donor label of this sample is uncertain. This sequence joins TRBV20-1 and TRBJ1-1; D ambiguous. In nucleotides, the CDR3 is TGCAGTGCTAGGCAACCGAACACTGAAGCTTTCTTT. This codes for CSARQPNTEAFF.